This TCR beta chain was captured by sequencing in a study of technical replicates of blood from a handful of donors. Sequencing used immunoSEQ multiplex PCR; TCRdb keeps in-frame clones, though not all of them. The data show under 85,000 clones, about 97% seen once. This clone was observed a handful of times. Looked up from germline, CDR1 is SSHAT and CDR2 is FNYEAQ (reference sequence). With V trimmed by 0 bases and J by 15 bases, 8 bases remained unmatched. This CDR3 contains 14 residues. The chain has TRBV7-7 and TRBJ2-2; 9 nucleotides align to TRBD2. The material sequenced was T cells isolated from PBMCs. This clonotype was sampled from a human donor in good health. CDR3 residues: CASSLAGTSQDLFF. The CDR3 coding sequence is TGTGCCAGCAGCTTAGCCGGGACTAGCCAAGACTTGTTTTTT.